A selection of T cell receptor beta chains follows, all from one sample in a study of blood T cell repertoires in COVID-19. Here immunoSEQ multiplex PCR was the method, and the copy in TCRdb shows in-frame clones only, minus some. The data contain 200,000 to 250,000 clones, more than 70% of them seen just once; the ten biggest clones take up approximately 13%. Sequencing was done on a sample of peripheral blood. Receptor source: a man older than 75 with acute or convalescent COVID-19. CDR3s include the opening cysteine and the closing phenylalanine or tryptophan.

TRBV5-1	TRBJ2-4	14	CASSSGTGRSIQYF
TRBV2	TRBJ2-3	14	CASSAAARTDTQYF
TRBV2	TRBJ1-5	14	CASRIQGGAQPQHF
TRBV5-1	TRBJ1-4	16	CASSLIGAGRDEKLFF
TRBV27	TRBJ1-2	16	CASSFRGGQANYGYTF
TRBV18	TRBJ2-1	17	CASSPQAQLSSYNEQFF
TRBV19	TRBJ2-2	14	CASRRDLNTGELFF
TRBV6-5	TRBJ2-7	14	CASTSAGKGYEQYF
TRBV5-6	TRBJ1-2	15	CASSLLGQGGYGYTF
TRBV5-1	TRBJ2-3	13	CASRQGSTDTQYF
TRBV10-2	TRBJ1-5	13	CASRTGRSQPQHF
TRBV19	TRBJ1-3	15	CASSVSGIPGNTIYF
TRBV7-9	TRBJ2-2	16	CASSLAAGVNTGELFF
TRBV27	TRBJ1-1	14	CASRRGQTNTEAFF
TRBV18	TRBJ2-1	16	CASSPLSGGAGNEQFF
TRBV7-9	TRBJ2-5	14	CASSLGQSSETQYF
TRBV5-4	TRBJ2-2	17	CASSPGPGQGATGELFF
TRBV4-1	TRBJ2-2	17	CASSQDGLAERGGELFF
TRBV29-1	TRBJ2-7	15	CSVEDPVRLGYEQYF
TRBV5-8	TRBJ1-5	16	CASSLGQGVSNQPQHF
TRBV28	TRBJ1-2	15	CASSLDPGLSYGYTF
TRBV7-9	TRBJ1-1	15	CASSLEGTVNTEAFF
TRBV28	TRBJ1-4	15	CASSHLTGGGEKLFF